These 25 T cell receptor beta chains came from one sample sequenced in a study of shared clonotypes between healthy human individuals. Measured with immunoSEQ multiplex PCR; TCRdb has only the in-frame clones, and not every one. The data show roughly 640,000 clones, more than 95% seen once. Sample: naive CD4+ T cells sorted from blood. The subset denotes: CD45RA+ positively selected. Source of these receptors: a woman aged 25 to 39 in good health.

V usage is TRBV2 and J usage is TRBJ2-7; 10 positions match TRBD2. The CDR3 runs to 14 residues. After removal of 4 bases from V and 5 bases from J, the junction contained 5 bases not matched to a gene. Per the germline V gene, CDR1 is SNHLY and CDR2 is FYNNEI. CDR3 DNA: TGTGCCAGCAGTGGTCAACTAGCGGGACACGAGCAGTACTTC. Translated: CASSGQLAGHEQYF.

The chain couples TRBV5-8 to TRBJ1-2, with TRBD1 identical over 9 bases. J gave up 4 bases and V 4 bases, and 5 bases lay outside the gene matches. Germline-derived CDR1 and CDR2 are SGHTS and YDEGEE. The CDR3 is made up of 14 amino acids. The CDR3 DNA follows: TGTGCCAGCAGCCAGGGACAGGGAATCTATGGCTACACCTTC. Encoded protein: CASSQGQGIYGYTF.

The chain employs TRBV9 and TRBJ1-2, with a tentative D call TRBD1 (5 bases). Trimming removed 0 bases from V and 4 bases from J, with 16 bases in between. In germline, CDR1 is SGDLS, CDR2 YYNGEE. CDR3 length: 16 residues. CDR3 in DNA: TGTGCCAGCAGCGTAGAGGGAGCCGGGACCGGCTATGGCTACACCTTC. Protein: CASSVEGAGTGYGYTF.

The chain links TRBV2 to TRBJ1-2; weak D call: TRBD1 (5 bases). The CDR3 is made up of 15 amino acids. Germline V gene lookup returns CDR1 SNHLY and CDR2 FYNNEI. V lost 7 bases to trimming and J lost 7 bases, with 22 bases between them. The CDR3 here is CASTPRMGGLVGYTF. The CDR3 DNA reads as TGTGCCAGCACCCCCCGGATGGGGGGATTGGTTGGCTACACCTTC.

The chain joins TRBV30 to TRBJ1-6; D not resolved. The germline V gene encodes CDR1 GTSNPN and CDR2 SVGIG (reference sequence). Trimming pared 1 base from V and 11 bases from J, leaving 18 bases between. The CDR3 runs to 15 residues. The CDR3 loop is CAWSAAVEGSPPLHF. The CDR3 region has the DNA TGTGCCTGGAGTGCCGCGGTGGAGGGCTCGCCACCCCTCCACTTT.

This chain links TRBV28 with TRBJ2-5; D unclear. The last part of the DNA fits TRBJ2-7 better; the J call may be wrong. Germline lookup yields CDR1 MDHEN and CDR2 SYDVKM. The CDR3 runs to 12 residues. CDR3 DNA sequence: TGTGCCAGCAGTTTAGAATCCTACGAGCAGTACTTC. Protein product: CASSLESYEQYF.

The rearrangement uses TRBV5-4 and TRBJ2-7; 8 nucleotides match TRBD2. Germline-derived CDR1 and CDR2 are SGHNT and YYREEE (reference sequence). The CDR3 loop spans 16 amino acids. V trimming: 4 bases; J trimming: 2 bases; junction bases outside the gene matches: 11. The CDR3 nucleotides are TGTGCCAGCAGCCCGAAGGGCGGGAGGACGACCTACGAGCAGTACTTC. Its protein product is CASSPKGGRTTYEQYF.

This clone came up a few times. The chain has TRBV23-1 and TRBJ2-2, with D hard to call. TRBV23-1 is an ORF; its function is uncertain. This CDR3 is 15 amino acids long. V shed 3 bases and J shed 7 bases, with 15 bases lying between them. The CDR3 protein is CASSQATTIFGELFF. The CDR3, as DNA: TGCGCCAGCAGTCAGGCCACGACAATCTTCGGGGAGCTGTTTTTT.

DNA for the CDR3: TGTGCCAGCAGAGCGGGTCCCGGGACCGATGAGCAGTTCTTC. Protein product: CASRAGPGTDEQFF. This rearrangement joins TRBV6-1 to TRBJ2-1; possible D gene TRBD2, 6 bases. V lost 6 bases and J lost 8, with 17 bases in between. Germline assignment: CDR1 MNHNS and CDR2 SASEGT. There are 14 residues in the CDR3.

The V gene is TRBV30, the J gene TRBJ1-5; D is uncertain. The germline V gene encodes CDR1 GTSNPN and CDR2 SVGIG (reference sequence). The CDR3 consists of 15 residues. Trimming stripped 3 bases from V and 3 bases from J, with 15 bases between. CDR3 region: CAWSAKGLYNQPQHF. The CDR3 DNA is TGTGCCTGGAGCGCAAAAGGACTGTACAATCAGCCCCAGCATTTT.

The rearrangement uses TRBV29-1 and TRBJ2-3; D unclear. The length of the CDR3 is 12 residues. Trimming took off 6 bases at V and 2 bases at J, with 9 bases between the two ends. Germline loops: CDR1 SQVTM, CDR2 ANQGSEA. The CDR3 coding sequence is TGCAGCGTCCAGACTTACACAGATACGCAGTATTTT. Residues: CSVQTYTDTQYF.

The rearrangement links TRBV7-8 to TRBJ2-7, with a weak D call TRBD2 (5 bases). CDR3 length: 14 residues. From germline, CDR1 is SGHVS and CDR2 FQNEAQ. V was clipped by 1 base and J by 5 bases, with 12 bases between them. The CDR3 nucleotides are TGTGCCAGCAGCTTAGAAGCTAGCACCCACGAGCAGTACTTC. Its protein is CASSLEASTHEQYF.

The V gene is TRBV7-9, the J gene TRBJ2-3, with 12 bases fitting TRBD2. The CDR3 totals 16 residues. Germline loops: CDR1 SEHNR, CDR2 FQNEAQ (reference sequence). Losses at the gene ends were 1 base for V and 6 bases for J; bases not matched to a gene: 5. The CDR3 bases are TGTGCCAGCAGCTTAGGACTAGCGGGAGTATCCGATACGCAGTATTTT. It is translated as CASSLGLAGVSDTQYF.

The chain employs TRBV18 and TRBJ2-5; TRBD2 matches at 8 bases. Germline CDR1 reads KGHSH; CDR2 reads LQKENI. Losses at the gene ends were 5 bases for V and 5 bases for J; bases not matched to a gene: 4. CDR3 length equals 13 residues. The CDR3 spells CASSISGMETQYF. CDR3 sequence (DNA): TGTGCCAGCTCAATTAGCGGGATGGAGACCCAGTACTTC.

This rearrangement joins TRBV5-1 to TRBJ2-2; D possibly matches TRBD1 or TRBD2 (5 bases each). The CDR3 is 15 residues long. Germline values: CDR1 SGHRS, CDR2 YFSETQ. Trimming removed 3 bases from V and 0 bases from J, with 9 bases in between. CDR3 DNA: TGCGCCAGCAGCTCGGGACGGACGAACACCGGGGAGCTGTTTTTT. This codes for CASSSGRTNTGELFF.

This rearrangement joins TRBV28 to TRBJ2-7; the D is unclear. Trimming took 5 bases from V and 2 from J, leaving 10 bases between them. CDR3 size: 13 residues. Germline values: CDR1 MDHEN, CDR2 SYDVKM. The CDR3 here is CASSPPPTYEQYF. In nucleotides, the CDR3 is TGTGCCAGCAGTCCCCCTCCGACCTACGAGCAGTACTTC.

The rearrangement joins TRBV7-8 to TRBJ2-5, with D tentatively TRBD1 (6 bases). The closer fit of TRBJ2-7 to the DNA end suggests the J call may be wrong. Germline lookup yields CDR1 SGHVS and CDR2 FQNEAQ. This CDR3 has 13 residues. DNA for the CDR3: TGTGCCAGCAGTTCCGGGACATCCTACGAGCAGTACTTC. Amino acids: CASSSGTSYEQYF.

The chain has TRBV7-2 and TRBJ1-3, with 9 nucleotides matching TRBD1. V lost 4 bases to trimming and J lost 8 bases; unmatched junction nucleotides: 6. This CDR3 has 14 amino acids. Germline V CDR1 and CDR2: SGHTA, FQGNSA. CDR3 loop: CASSSGQGRDTIYF. DNA of the CDR3: TGTGCCAGCAGCTCGGGACAGGGAAGGGACACCATATATTTT.

The chain carries TRBV5-5 and TRBJ2-7; 9 nucleotides line up with TRBD1. V was clipped by 4 bases and J by 4 bases; unmatched bases: 12. The germline V gene has CDR1 SGHKS and CDR2 YYEKEE (reference sequence). The CDR3 contains 16 residues. The CDR3 spells CASSRGGGTGTYEQYF. CDR3 nucleotides: TGTGCCAGCAGCCGCGGCGGAGGGACAGGGACTTACGAGCAGTACTTC.

This clone was seen once. The rearrangement links TRBV5-5 to TRBJ1-2; unclear D gene. The CDR3 length is 15 residues. The germline CDR1 and CDR2 sequences are SGHKS and YYEKEE (reference sequence). V lost 2 bases to trimming and J lost 4 bases, with 15 bases between them. This CDR3 is CASSFVLEGGYGYTF. CDR3 bases: TGTGCCAGCAGCTTTGTCTTAGAGGGCGGCTATGGCTACACCTTC.

The rearrangement uses TRBV5-1 and TRBJ1-2; the D is unclear. V shed 0 bases and J shed 4 bases, with 16 bases lying between them. In germline, CDR1 is SGHRS, CDR2 YFSETQ. This CDR3 contains 16 residues. The CDR3, as DNA: TGCGCCAGCAGCTTGGATTTTCGGAGACGGACCTATGGCTACACCTTC. It translates to CASSLDFRRRTYGYTF.

Notes on this clone: The junction and the germline gene differ at one end; a read error may be behind it. V usage is TRBV11-2 and J usage is TRBJ1-2; D is ambiguous. The V gene's germline CDR1 is SGHAT and CDR2 FQNNGV. This CDR3 comprises 11 residues. The CDR3 protein is CASSLDYGYTF. CDR3 nucleotide sequence: TGTGCCAGCAGTTTAGACTATGGCTACACCTTC. Filled out from reference TRBV11-2 and TRBJ1-2, the complete variable domain reads EAGVAQSPRYKIIEKRQSVAFWCNPISGHATLYWYQQILGQGPKLLIQFQNNGVVDDSQLPKDRFSAERLKGVDSTLKIQPAKLEDSAVYLCASSLDYGYTFGSGTRLTVV.

The CDR3 is CASSSDWNLQETQYF. The CDR3, as DNA: TGTGCCAGCAGCTCAGACTGGAATCTCCAAGAGACCCAGTACTTC. The V call is TRBV5-4, the J call TRBJ2-5; D is unresolved. Germline CDR1 and CDR2: SGHNT and YYREEE (reference sequence). This CDR3 region has 15 residues. Trimming pared 3 bases from V and 1 base from J, leaving 13 bases between.

The count of this clone is one. This chain links TRBV4-1 with TRBJ1-4, with 8 nucleotides matching TRBD1. The junction had 6 bases not matched to a gene; V was cut back by 1 base and J by 2 bases. CDR3 length: 17 amino acids. The germline gives CDR1 MGHRA, CDR2 YSYEKL. CDR3 in DNA: TGCGCCAGCAGCCAAGCTCCGGGACAGGTTACTAATGAAAAACTGTTTTTT. Protein: CASSQAPGQVTNEKLFF.

This clone was seen only a few times. The same CDR3 can be traced to other DNA sequences in this sample. The J gene is TRBJ2-5, the V gene TRBV29-1, with 7 bases matching TRBD2. Germline assignment: CDR1 SQVTM and CDR2 ANQGSEA. The trim removed 4 bases at V and 2 bases at J, leaving 1 base unmatched. The CDR3 length is 12 residues. CDR3 coding DNA: TGCAGCGTTGTGGGAGGGCAAGAGACCCAGTACTTC. This codes for CSVVGGQETQYF.